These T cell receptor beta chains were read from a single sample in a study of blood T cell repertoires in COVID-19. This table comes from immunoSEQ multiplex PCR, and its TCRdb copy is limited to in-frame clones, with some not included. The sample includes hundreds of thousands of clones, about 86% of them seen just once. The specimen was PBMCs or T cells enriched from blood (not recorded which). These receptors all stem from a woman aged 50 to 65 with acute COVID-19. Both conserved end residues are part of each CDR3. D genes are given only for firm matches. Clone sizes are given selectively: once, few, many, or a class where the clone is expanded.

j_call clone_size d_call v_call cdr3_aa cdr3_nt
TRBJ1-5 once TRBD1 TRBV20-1 CSASTGDRAHQPQHF TGCAGTGCTAGTACCGGGGACAGGGCGCATCAGCCCCAGCATTTT
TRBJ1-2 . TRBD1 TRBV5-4 CASSPTGVYGYTF TGTGCCAGCAGCCCGACAGGGGTGTATGGCTACACCTTC
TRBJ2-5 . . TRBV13 CASSPGTKKETQYF TGTGCCAGCAGCCCCGGGACAAAAAAAGAGACCCAGTACTTC
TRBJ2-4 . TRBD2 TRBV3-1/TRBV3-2 CASSSPTSGKNIQYF TGTGCCAGCAGCAGCCCGACTAGCGGGAAAAACATTCAGTACTTC
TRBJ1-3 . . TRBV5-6 CASSFYSGNTIYF TGTGCCAGCAGCTTCTACTCTGGAAACACCATATATTTT
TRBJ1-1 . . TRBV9 CASSVTGSREAEAFF TGTGCCAGCAGCGTAACGGGGAGTAGGGAAGCTGAAGCTTTCTTT
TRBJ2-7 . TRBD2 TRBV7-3 CASSYTSGVAYEQYF TGTGCCAGCAGCTACACTAGCGGGGTCGCCTACGAGCAGTACTTC
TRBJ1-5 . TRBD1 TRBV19 CASSIDRGGNQPQHF TGTGCCAGTAGTATTGACAGGGGTGGCAATCAGCCCCAGCATTTT
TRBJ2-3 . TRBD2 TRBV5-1 CASSSAGGSTDTQYF TGCGCCAGCAGCTCAGCGGGAGGAAGCACAGATACGCAGTATTTT
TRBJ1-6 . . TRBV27 CASSFQTVAPLHF TGTGCCAGCAGTTTCCAGACAGTTGCACCCCTCCACTTT
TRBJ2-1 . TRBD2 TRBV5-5 CASSLAPTSGTSYNEQFF TGTGCCAGCAGCTTGGCCCCAACTAGCGGGACTTCCTACAATGAGCAGTTCTTC
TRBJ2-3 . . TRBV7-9 CASTSRLVGADTQYF TGTGCCAGCACCTCTAGACTTGTCGGGGCAGATACGCAGTATTTT